These T cell receptor beta chains were read from a single sample in a study of T cell responses to AZD1222 COVID-19 vaccine. Assay used: immunoSEQ multiplex PCR; TCRdb lists only in-frame clones, some missing. Of some 170,000 clones listed, roughly nine tenths were seen once; the top ten hold 0.9% to 1.2%. The sample was peripheral blood, taken 28 days after the second AZD1222 dose. These receptor sequences come from an adult who received the AZD1222 COVID-19 vaccine. Each CDR3 is given with its conserved first and last residue. A D gene is named only where the DNA matches it firmly. Size is omitted from some rows. Given values are once, few, many or a class for expanded clones.

V gene: TRBV7-9
clone size: .
D gene: .
J gene: TRBJ1-1
CDR3 DNA: TGTGCCAGCAGCTTTAGCCGGAGGACTGAAGCTTTCTTT
CDR3 protein: CASSFSRRTEAFF

V gene: TRBV7-9
clone size: .
D gene: .
J gene: TRBJ1-1
CDR3 DNA: TGTGCCAGCAGCTTAGAGGGCCACACTGAAGCTTTCTTT
CDR3 protein: CASSLEGHTEAFF

V gene: TRBV6-6
clone size: .
D gene: .
J gene: TRBJ2-7
CDR3 DNA: TGTGCCAGCAGTTACGTCGAGGGACCGTCCTACGAGCAGTACTTC
CDR3 protein: CASSYVEGPSYEQYF

V gene: TRBV6-1
clone size: .
D gene: .
J gene: TRBJ2-1
CDR3 DNA: TGTGCCAGCAGTGAAGCGCAAGGGACATACAATGAGCAGTTCTTC
CDR3 protein: CASSEAQGTYNEQFF

V gene: TRBV7-3
clone size: .
D gene: .
J gene: TRBJ1-1
CDR3 DNA: TGTGCCAGCAGCTTAACGCGCAGGGAGAACACTGAAGCTTTCTTT
CDR3 protein: CASSLTRRENTEAFF

V gene: TRBV19
clone size: .
D gene: TRBD1
J gene: TRBJ1-1
CDR3 DNA: TGTGCCAGTAGTAGTAGTCGAAGACAGGGCACTGAAGCTTTCTTT
CDR3 protein: CASSSSRRQGTEAFF

V gene: TRBV13
clone size: .
D gene: .
J gene: TRBJ2-1
CDR3 DNA: TGTGCCAGCAGCCTTCGAGCCTCCTACAATGAGCAGTTCTTC
CDR3 protein: CASSLRASYNEQFF

V gene: TRBV27
clone size: .
D gene: .
J gene: TRBJ1-3
CDR3 DNA: TGTGCCAGCAGTCCCCACGGGGCTGGAAACACCATATATTTT
CDR3 protein: CASSPHGAGNTIYF

V gene: TRBV27
clone size: .
D gene: .
J gene: TRBJ1-5
CDR3 DNA: TGTGCCAGCAGTTTAAGACAGAGCAATCAGCCCCAGCATTTT
CDR3 protein: CASSLRQSNQPQHF

V gene: TRBV5-6
clone size: once
D gene: .
J gene: TRBJ2-7
CDR3 DNA: TGTGCCAGCAGCTTGCGTGGGGGACTCTACGAGCAGTACTTC
CDR3 protein: CASSLRGGLYEQYF

V gene: TRBV18
clone size: .
D gene: .
J gene: TRBJ1-3
CDR3 DNA: TGTGCCAGCTCACCAAGTTCCGGAAGGAGCTCTGGAAACACCATATATTTT
CDR3 protein: CASSPSSGRSSGNTIYF

V gene: TRBV6-5
clone size: .
D gene: .
J gene: TRBJ2-7
CDR3 DNA: TGTGCCAGCAGTCGGGACCGCCACGAGCAGTACTTC
CDR3 protein: CASSRDRHEQYF

V gene: TRBV9
clone size: .
D gene: .
J gene: TRBJ2-4
CDR3 DNA: TGTGCCAGCAGCGTAGGAGGCAGGGGAGACGGAAACATTCAGTACTTC
CDR3 protein: CASSVGGRGDGNIQYF

V gene: TRBV6-5
clone size: .
D gene: .
J gene: TRBJ1-4
CDR3 DNA: TGTGCCAGCAGTTACTCAGGTGGTGGTTCTGAAAAACTGTTTTTT
CDR3 protein: CASSYSGGGSEKLFF

V gene: TRBV30
clone size: .
D gene: .
J gene: TRBJ1-1
CDR3 DNA: TGTGCCTGGAGAACGGACACTGAAGCTTTCTTT
CDR3 protein: CAWRTDTEAFF

V gene: TRBV19
clone size: .
D gene: TRBD1
J gene: TRBJ1-6
CDR3 DNA: TGTGCCAGTAGTATTCCCTACAGGGGTAATTCACCCCTCCACTTT
CDR3 protein: CASSIPYRGNSPLHF

V gene: TRBV4-1
clone size: few
D gene: TRBD1
J gene: TRBJ1-1
CDR3 DNA: TGCGCCAGCAGGGGACAGCTCAAGAACACTGAAGCTTTCTTT
CDR3 protein: CASRGQLKNTEAFF

V gene: TRBV18
clone size: .
D gene: .
J gene: TRBJ1-2
CDR3 DNA: TGTGCCAGCTCACCACCGGGCAGGGTCCTGGGGCAAGGCTATGGCTACACCTTC
CDR3 protein: CASSPPGRVLGQGYGYTF

V gene: TRBV5-1
clone size: .
D gene: TRBD1
J gene: TRBJ1-3
CDR3 DNA: TGCGCCAGCAGTCGCGCCGGGACAGGGGGAGTAAACACCATATATTTT
CDR3 protein: CASSRAGTGGVNTIYF

V gene: TRBV5-4
clone size: .
D gene: .
J gene: TRBJ1-1
CDR3 DNA: TGTGCCAGCAGCTTGGCCGGGGTGGCGAACACTGAAGCTTTCTTT
CDR3 protein: CASSLAGVANTEAFF

V gene: TRBV7-9
clone size: .
D gene: .
J gene: TRBJ1-5
CDR3 DNA: TGTGCCAGCAGCTCAGGACAGAGTAGCAATCAGCCCCAGCATTTT
CDR3 protein: CASSSGQSSNQPQHF

V gene: TRBV2
clone size: few
D gene: .
J gene: TRBJ1-6
CDR3 DNA: TGTGCCAGCAGTGAGTTCAAGAATAATTCACCCCTCCACTTT
CDR3 protein: CASSEFKNNSPLHF

V gene: TRBV6-5
clone size: .
D gene: TRBD1
J gene: TRBJ1-1
CDR3 DNA: TGTGCCAGCACCCACCGGGACAGAGGGAGTGAAGCTTTCTTT
CDR3 protein: CASTHRDRGSEAFF

V gene: TRBV19
clone size: .
D gene: TRBD1
J gene: TRBJ1-1
CDR3 DNA: TGTGCCAGTAGTAGCTACAGGGGATTTAAGGACACTGAAGCTTTCTTT
CDR3 protein: CASSSYRGFKDTEAFF

V gene: TRBV12-3/TRBV12-4
clone size: .
D gene: .
J gene: TRBJ2-7
CDR3 DNA: TGTGCCAGCAGCCTAAATCCCTACGAGCAGTACTTC
CDR3 protein: CASSLNPYEQYF

V gene: TRBV6-1
clone size: .
D gene: .
J gene: TRBJ1-5
CDR3 DNA: TGTGCCAGCAGTGCAATGGACTCTCTTTACTCCTTAGGTCAGCCCCAGCATTTT
CDR3 protein: CASSAMDSLYSLGQPQHF

V gene: TRBV29-1
clone size: .
D gene: .
J gene: TRBJ1-1
CDR3 DNA: TGCAGCGTTGACGGAGCAAAGAACACTGAAGCTTTCTTT
CDR3 protein: CSVDGAKNTEAFF

V gene: TRBV29-1
clone size: .
D gene: .
J gene: TRBJ1-1
CDR3 DNA: TGCAGCGTTGATCCTGGAGGGTCGGGGACTGAAGCTTTCTTT
CDR3 protein: CSVDPGGSGTEAFF

V gene: TRBV18
clone size: .
D gene: .
J gene: TRBJ2-5
CDR3 DNA: TGTGCCAGCTCACCTAATCAAGAGACCCAGTACTTC
CDR3 protein: CASSPNQETQYF

V gene: TRBV9
clone size: .
D gene: .
J gene: TRBJ1-2
CDR3 DNA: TGTGCCAGCAGCGCAGAAGTACTGGGGGGCTACACCTTC
CDR3 protein: CASSAEVLGGYTF

V gene: TRBV9
clone size: .
D gene: .
J gene: TRBJ2-1
CDR3 DNA: TGTGCCAGCAGCGTAGCGGGGGTCTCCTACAATGAGCAGTTCTTC
CDR3 protein: CASSVAGVSYNEQFF

V gene: TRBV15
clone size: .
D gene: .
J gene: TRBJ2-5
CDR3 DNA: TGTGCCACCAGCAGAGGCATTCAAGAGACCCAGTACTTC
CDR3 protein: CATSRGIQETQYF

V gene: TRBV2
clone size: few
D gene: TRBD1
J gene: TRBJ1-4
CDR3 DNA: TGTGCCAGCAGTGAAGGGGCCGGACAGGGCCTGTTTTTT
CDR3 protein: CASSEGAGQGLFF

V gene: TRBV11-3
clone size: .
D gene: .
J gene: TRBJ2-1
CDR3 DNA: TGTGCCAGCAGCGCGCACAGGGTTGCGATCAATGAGCAGTTCTTC
CDR3 protein: CASSAHRVAINEQFF

V gene: TRBV19
clone size: .
D gene: TRBD1
J gene: TRBJ1-1
CDR3 DNA: TGTGCCAGTGAGCCAGGGGGATTTGGGGAGGGCACTGAAGCTTTCTTT
CDR3 protein: CASEPGGFGEGTEAFF

V gene: TRBV6-2/TRBV6-3
clone size: .
D gene: .
J gene: TRBJ1-2
CDR3 DNA: TGTGCCAGCAGTTTCGACGTCTCCTACACCTTC
CDR3 protein: CASSFDVSYTF

V gene: TRBV12-2
clone size: .
D gene: .
J gene: TRBJ1-1
CDR3 DNA: TGTGCAAGTCGCTTAGTCAGGGGAGGCACTGAAGCTTTCTTT
CDR3 protein: CASRLVRGGTEAFF

V gene: TRBV21-1
clone size: .
D gene: .
J gene: TRBJ2-7
CDR3 DNA: TGTGCCAGCAGCAACAGCGGCCGGGACAGGGGACACCACACCAGCTCCTACGAGCAGTACTTC
CDR3 protein: CASSNSGRDRGHHTSSYEQYF

V gene: TRBV19
clone size: .
D gene: TRBD1
J gene: TRBJ1-2
CDR3 DNA: TGTGCCATCGACTCCCGGGACAGAGGCTATGGCTACACCTTC
CDR3 protein: CAIDSRDRGYGYTF

V gene: TRBV19
clone size: once
D gene: TRBD1
J gene: TRBJ2-2
CDR3 DNA: TGTGCCAGTAGTCGGGACAGGGTCTGGACCGGGGAGCTGTTTTTT
CDR3 protein: CASSRDRVWTGELFF

V gene: TRBV5-6
clone size: .
D gene: TRBD1
J gene: TRBJ1-1
CDR3 DNA: TGTGCCAGCAGCTTGGCCGACAGGGATAACACTGAAGCTTTCTTT
CDR3 protein: CASSLADRDNTEAFF

V gene: TRBV29-1
clone size: .
D gene: TRBD1
J gene: TRBJ2-7
CDR3 DNA: TGCAGCGTTGAAGGTGGGACAGGGGTTAATCCCAACGAGCAGTACTTC
CDR3 protein: CSVEGGTGVNPNEQYF

V gene: TRBV2
clone size: .
D gene: .
J gene: TRBJ2-5
CDR3 DNA: TGTGCCAGCAGTCTACACACCCAAGAGACCCAGTACTTC
CDR3 protein: CASSLHTQETQYF

V gene: TRBV27
clone size: .
D gene: .
J gene: TRBJ1-1
CDR3 DNA: TGTGCCAGCAGTTTAGTGAGGGAAACTGAAGCTTTCTTT
CDR3 protein: CASSLVRETEAFF

V gene: TRBV18
clone size: once
D gene: .
J gene: TRBJ1-1
CDR3 DNA: TGTGCCAGCTCACCACGACAGGAACACACTGAAGCTTTCTTT
CDR3 protein: CASSPRQEHTEAFF

V gene: TRBV28
clone size: .
D gene: .
J gene: TRBJ1-2
CDR3 DNA: TGTGCCAGCAGCACTGGACCTCTAAACTATGGCTACACCTTC
CDR3 protein: CASSTGPLNYGYTF

V gene: TRBV3-1/TRBV3-2
clone size: .
D gene: .
J gene: TRBJ1-1
CDR3 DNA: TGTGCCAGCAGCCGGACATCTGAAGCTTTCTTT
CDR3 protein: CASSRTSEAFF

V gene: TRBV2
clone size: .
D gene: .
J gene: TRBJ2-7
CDR3 DNA: TGTGCCAGCAGTGCCCACCAGTACGAGCAGTACTTC
CDR3 protein: CASSAHQYEQYF

V gene: TRBV4-2
clone size: .
D gene: TRBD2
J gene: TRBJ2-1
CDR3 DNA: TGTGCCAGCAGCCAAGATATTCAAAGCGGGGGGCCCAATGAGCAGTTCTTC
CDR3 protein: CASSQDIQSGGPNEQFF

V gene: TRBV5-1
clone size: .
D gene: TRBD1
J gene: TRBJ1-2
CDR3 DNA: TGCGCCAGCAGCTTAACCCAACAGGGGGCAGGATATGGCTACACCTTC
CDR3 protein: CASSLTQQGAGYGYTF

V gene: TRBV3-1/TRBV3-2
clone size: .
D gene: TRBD1
J gene: TRBJ2-1
CDR3 DNA: TGTGCCAGCAGCCAAAACCGACAGGGAACCTACAATGAGCAGTTCTTC
CDR3 protein: CASSQNRQGTYNEQFF

V gene: TRBV18
clone size: .
D gene: .
J gene: TRBJ1-2
CDR3 DNA: TGTGCCAGCTCACCTGGGGCCGGGGACTATGGCTACACCTTC
CDR3 protein: CASSPGAGDYGYTF

V gene: TRBV7-9
clone size: .
D gene: TRBD1
J gene: TRBJ1-1
CDR3 DNA: TGTGCCAGCAGCCCTCAGGGGGATCTCACTGAAGCTTTCTTT
CDR3 protein: CASSPQGDLTEAFF